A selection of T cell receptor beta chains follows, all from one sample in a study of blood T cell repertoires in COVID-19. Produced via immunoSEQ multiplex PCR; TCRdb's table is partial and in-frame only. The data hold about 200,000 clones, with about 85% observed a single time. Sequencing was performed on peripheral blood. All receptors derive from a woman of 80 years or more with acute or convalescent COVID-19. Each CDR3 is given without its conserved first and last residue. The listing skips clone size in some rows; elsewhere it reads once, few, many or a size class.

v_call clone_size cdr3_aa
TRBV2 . ASSGTANTEAF
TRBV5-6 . ASSLGQGLSRA
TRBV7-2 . ASSPGGKGEQY
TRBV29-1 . SVRIQGVYEKLF
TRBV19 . ASSMDYLNSPLH
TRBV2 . ASTGGRGSYNEQF
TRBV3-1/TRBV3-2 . ASSRVPGEQY
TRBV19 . ASGIAGQGAQTQY
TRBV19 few ASSISIMNTEAF
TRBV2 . ASSDETGNIQY
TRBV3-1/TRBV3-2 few ASSPNRAEAF
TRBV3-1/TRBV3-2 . ASSQVSFGGELF
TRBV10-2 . ASSAGQGGEKLF
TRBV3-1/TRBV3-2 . ASSQARQGQPQH
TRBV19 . ASSIIPGQGMNGYT
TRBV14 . ASSQGMRSPEGYT
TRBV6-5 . ASFAVNYGYT
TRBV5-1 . ASRHTDSNTEAF
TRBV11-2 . ASSVGSGRVQETQY
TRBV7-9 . ASSSWAGRGYT